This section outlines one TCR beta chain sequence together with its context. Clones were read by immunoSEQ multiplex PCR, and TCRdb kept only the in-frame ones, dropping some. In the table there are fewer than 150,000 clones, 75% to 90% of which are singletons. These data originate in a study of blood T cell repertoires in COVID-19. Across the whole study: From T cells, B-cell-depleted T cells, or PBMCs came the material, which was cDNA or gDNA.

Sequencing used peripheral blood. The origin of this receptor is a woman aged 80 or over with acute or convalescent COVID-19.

The CDR3 nucleotides are TGTGCTAGTGGTTTGTCCGCGCACGGTACGCAGTATTTT. Its protein is CASGLSAHGTQYF. The chain has TRBV12-5 and TRBJ2-3; D remains unclear. CDR3 length equals 13 residues. V dropped 2 bases and J dropped 8 bases, with 11 bases sitting between them. The germline gives CDR1 LGHNT, CDR2 FRNRAP.